This TCR beta chain was identified in a study of sequential checkpoint blockade in melanoma. Study as a whole: After both sequences, patients received maintenance nivolumab. Roughly 22 patients had matched tumor biopsies before treatment and at week 13 after nivolumab or ipilimumab alone. Study-wide results and limits: Patients with week-13 increases in T-cell fraction and clonality benefited about 30 times more often.

Data came from immunoSEQ multiplex PCR; TCRdb stores just in-frame clones and leaves some out. Here the sample spans approximately 2,700 clones, around a fifth being singletons. The treatment is: randomized to nivolumab then ipilimumab (arm A) or the reverse (arm B). In the case of this clone: Its antigen is not identified.

The TCR sequence derives from a human patient with melanoma. Some clones in this sample may be carry-over from other donors' samples. This specimen consisted of tumor tissue (inferred from file names), obtained from a patient given nivolumab and ipilimumab in sequence.

The CDR3 DNA reads as TGTGCCAGCAGTTACTTTGGTCCGCGATCGGGGAGCACAGATACGCAGTATTTT. Amino acid sequence: CASSYFGPRSGSTDTQYF. The rearrangement uses TRBV6-8 and TRBJ2-3, with D perhaps matching TRBD2 (5 bases). The germline CDR1 and CDR2 sequences are MNHGY and SAAAGT. The CDR3 totals 18 residues. V was cut by 1 base and J by 0 bases, with 17 bases left in between.